The rows below give T cell receptor beta chains drawn from one sample of a study of blood T cell repertoires in COVID-19. Method: immunoSEQ multiplex PCR; TCRdb's copy keeps in-frame clones and lacks some. The sample contains approximately 100,000 clones, roughly 88% of which appear only once. Sequencing was performed on peripheral blood. These TCRs come from a woman aged 55-69 years with acute or convalescent COVID-19. CDR3s include the opening cysteine and the closing phenylalanine or tryptophan.

v_gene,CDR3aa
TRBV28,CASSSPRGGVYGYTF
TRBV10-3,CAIRGTSGRNNEQFF
TRBV6-6,CASKTGGGRPEAFF
TRBV5-6,CASSSRLAGGITGELFF
TRBV3-1/TRBV3-2,CASSQVYRGTEQYF
TRBV2,CASSRAGGPYNEQFF
TRBV28,CASRRAQTGGLEKLFF
TRBV3-1/TRBV3-2,CASSQARQPQHF
TRBV11-2,CASSATPTRGASGNTIYF
TRBV19,CASMPTGGAYGYTF
TRBV7-3,CASSPSGVIGNTIYF
TRBV3-1/TRBV3-2,CASSHRGAMDEQYF
TRBV28,CASIRQASSYNSPLHF
TRBV3-1/TRBV3-2,CASSPFGGSDGYTF
TRBV12-3/TRBV12-4,CASSRQGALGYTF
TRBV6-5,CASWGDETWNTEAFF
TRBV18,CASSPEDNSPLHF
TRBV5-1,CASSLGLAGDGYEQYF